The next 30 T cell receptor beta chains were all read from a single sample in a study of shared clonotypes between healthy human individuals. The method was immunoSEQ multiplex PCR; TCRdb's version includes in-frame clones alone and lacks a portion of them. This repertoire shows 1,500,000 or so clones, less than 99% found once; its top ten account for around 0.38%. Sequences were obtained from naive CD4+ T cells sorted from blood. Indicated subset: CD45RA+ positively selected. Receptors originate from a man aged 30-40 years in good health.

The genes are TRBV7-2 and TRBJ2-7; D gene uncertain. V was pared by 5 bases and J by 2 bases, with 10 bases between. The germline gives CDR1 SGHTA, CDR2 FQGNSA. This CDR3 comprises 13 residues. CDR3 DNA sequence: TGTGCCAGCAGCAAGGACGAAGCCTACGAGCAGTACTTC. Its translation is CASSKDEAYEQYF. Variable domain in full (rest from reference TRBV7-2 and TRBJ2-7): GAGVSQSPSNKVTEKGKDVELRCDPISGHTALYWYRQSLGQGLEFLIYFQGNSAPDKSGLPSDRFSAERTGGSVSTLTIQRTQQEDSAVYLCASSKDEAYEQYFGPGTRLTVT.

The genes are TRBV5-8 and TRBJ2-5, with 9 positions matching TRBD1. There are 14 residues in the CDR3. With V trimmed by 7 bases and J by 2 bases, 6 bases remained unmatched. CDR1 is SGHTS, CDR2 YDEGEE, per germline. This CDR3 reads CASGGTGRQETQYF. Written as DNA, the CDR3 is TGTGCCAGCGGCGGGACAGGGAGACAAGAGACCCAGTACTTC.

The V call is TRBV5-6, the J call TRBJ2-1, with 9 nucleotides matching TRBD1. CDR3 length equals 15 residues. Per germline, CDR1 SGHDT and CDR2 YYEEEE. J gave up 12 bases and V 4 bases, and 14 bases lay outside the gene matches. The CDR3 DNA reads TGTGCCAGCAGCCCCCCAGGGACAGGGACCGAACGGCAGTTCTTC. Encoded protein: CASSPPGTGTERQFF.

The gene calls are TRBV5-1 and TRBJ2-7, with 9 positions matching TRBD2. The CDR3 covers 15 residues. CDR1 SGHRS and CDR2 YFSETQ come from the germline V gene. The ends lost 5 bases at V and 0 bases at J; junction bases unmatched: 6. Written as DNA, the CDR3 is TGCGCCAGCAGACAACTAGCGGGCAGCTCCTACGAGCAGTACTTC. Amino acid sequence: CASRQLAGSSYEQYF. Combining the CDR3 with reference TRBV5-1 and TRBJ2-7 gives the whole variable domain KAGVTQTPRYLIKTRGQQVTLSCSPISGHRSVSWYQQTPGQGLQFLFEYFSETQRNKGNFPGRFSGRQFSNSRSEMNVSTLELGDSALYLCASRQLAGSSYEQYFGPGTRLTVT.

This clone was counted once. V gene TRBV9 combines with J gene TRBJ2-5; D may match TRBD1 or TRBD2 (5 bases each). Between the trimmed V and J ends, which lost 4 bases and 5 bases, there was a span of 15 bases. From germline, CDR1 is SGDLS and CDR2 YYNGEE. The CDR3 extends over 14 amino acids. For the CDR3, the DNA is TGTGCCAGCAGCCCCTCCGGGGCCTTGGAGACCCAGTACTTC. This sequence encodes CASSPSGALETQYF.

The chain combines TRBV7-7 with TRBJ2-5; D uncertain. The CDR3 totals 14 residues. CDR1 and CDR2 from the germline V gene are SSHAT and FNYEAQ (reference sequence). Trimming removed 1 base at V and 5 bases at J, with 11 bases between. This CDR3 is CASSLGLMKETQYF. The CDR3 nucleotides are TGTGCCAGCAGCTTAGGACTGATGAAGGAGACCCAGTACTTC.

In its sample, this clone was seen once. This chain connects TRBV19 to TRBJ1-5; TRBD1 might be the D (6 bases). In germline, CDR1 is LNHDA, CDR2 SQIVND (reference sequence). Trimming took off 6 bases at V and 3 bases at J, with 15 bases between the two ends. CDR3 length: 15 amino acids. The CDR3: CASSKTGLPNQPQHF. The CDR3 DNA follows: TGTGCCAGTAGCAAGACAGGCCTCCCCAATCAGCCCCAGCATTTT.

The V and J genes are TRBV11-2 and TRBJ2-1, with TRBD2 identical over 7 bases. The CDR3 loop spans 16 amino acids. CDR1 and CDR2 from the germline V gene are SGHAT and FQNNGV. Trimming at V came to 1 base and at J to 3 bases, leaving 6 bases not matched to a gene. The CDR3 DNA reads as TGTGCCAGCAGCTTAGGAATTGGCGGGGGCTACAATGAGCAGTTCTTC. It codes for CASSLGIGGGYNEQFF.

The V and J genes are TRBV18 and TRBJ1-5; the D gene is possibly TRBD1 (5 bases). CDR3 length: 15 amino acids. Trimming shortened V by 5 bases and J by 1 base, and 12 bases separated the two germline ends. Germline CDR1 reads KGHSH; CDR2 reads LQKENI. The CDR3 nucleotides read TGTGCCAGCTCAGCCAGACAGATAAGCAATCAGCCCCAGCATTTT. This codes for CASSARQISNQPQHF.

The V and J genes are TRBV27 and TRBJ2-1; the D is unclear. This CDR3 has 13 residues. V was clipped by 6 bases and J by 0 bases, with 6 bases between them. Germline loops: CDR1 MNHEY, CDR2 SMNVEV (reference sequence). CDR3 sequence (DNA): TGTGCCAGCAGGCCGAGCTCCTACAATGAGCAGTTCTTC. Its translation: CASRPSSYNEQFF.

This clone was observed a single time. The CDR3 sequence is CASSTKPKTGGYNEQFF. CDR3 in DNA: TGTGCCAGCAGCACAAAGCCCAAGACAGGAGGATACAATGAGCAGTTCTTC. J is TRBJ2-1 and V is TRBV5-6; D might be TRBD1 (6 bases). Germline V gene sequence: CDR1 SGHDT, CDR2 YYEEEE. The CDR3 runs 17 residues. Deletions cut 4 bases from V and 4 bases from J, with 21 bases between.

The CDR3 bases are TGCGCCAGCAGCCAAGGTGGGAGGACAGACACAGATACGCAGTATTTT. This sequence encodes CASSQGGRTDTDTQYF. This rearrangement joins TRBV4-3 to TRBJ2-3, with D perhaps given as TRBD1 or TRBD2 (6 bases each). The V and J ends lost 1 base and 2 bases respectively, with 13 bases between them. Per germline, CDR1 LGHNA and CDR2 YSLEER. CDR3 length: 16 residues.

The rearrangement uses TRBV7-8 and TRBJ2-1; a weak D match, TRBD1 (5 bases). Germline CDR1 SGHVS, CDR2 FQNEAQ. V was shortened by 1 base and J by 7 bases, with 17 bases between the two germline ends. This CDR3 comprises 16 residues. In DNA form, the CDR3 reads TGTGCCAGCAGCTTAGTTGGCTCAGGGAATAAGAATGAGCAGTTCTTC. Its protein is CASSLVGSGNKNEQFF.

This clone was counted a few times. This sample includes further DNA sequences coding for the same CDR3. CDR3 amino acids: CASSPQGNTEAFF. In nucleotides, the CDR3 is TGTGCCAGCTCACCCCAGGGGAACACTGAAGCTTTCTTT. The J gene is TRBJ1-1, the V gene TRBV18; possible D gene TRBD1, 5 bases. Trimming shortened V by 3 bases and J by 1 base, and 6 bases separated the two germline ends. This CDR3 comprises 13 residues. Germline CDR1 is KGHSH and CDR2 is LQKENI.

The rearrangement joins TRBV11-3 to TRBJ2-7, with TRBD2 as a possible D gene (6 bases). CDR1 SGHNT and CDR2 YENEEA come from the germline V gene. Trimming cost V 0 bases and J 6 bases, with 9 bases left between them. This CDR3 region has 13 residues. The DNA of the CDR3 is TGTGCCAGCAGCTTAGAGACGGGAGCCGAGCAGTACTTC. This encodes CASSLETGAEQYF.

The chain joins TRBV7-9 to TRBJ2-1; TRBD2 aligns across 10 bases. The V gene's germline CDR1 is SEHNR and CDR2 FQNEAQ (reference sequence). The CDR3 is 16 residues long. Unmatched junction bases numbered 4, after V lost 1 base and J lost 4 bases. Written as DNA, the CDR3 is TGTGCCAGCAGCTTAGAGAGCGGGAGGGGATACAATGAGCAGTTCTTC. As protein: CASSLESGRGYNEQFF.

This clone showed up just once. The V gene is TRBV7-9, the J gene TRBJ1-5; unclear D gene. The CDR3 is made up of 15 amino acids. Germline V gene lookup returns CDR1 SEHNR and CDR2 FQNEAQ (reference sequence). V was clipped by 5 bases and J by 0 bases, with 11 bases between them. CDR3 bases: TGTGCCAGCAGCCCCGGATGGACTAGCAATCAGCCCCAGCATTTT. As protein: CASSPGWTSNQPQHF.

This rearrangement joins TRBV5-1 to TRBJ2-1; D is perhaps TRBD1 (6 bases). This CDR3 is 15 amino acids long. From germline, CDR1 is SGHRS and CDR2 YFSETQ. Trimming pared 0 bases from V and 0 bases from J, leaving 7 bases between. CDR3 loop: CASSLGQASYNEQFF. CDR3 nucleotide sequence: TGCGCCAGCAGCTTGGGACAGGCCTCCTACAATGAGCAGTTCTTC.

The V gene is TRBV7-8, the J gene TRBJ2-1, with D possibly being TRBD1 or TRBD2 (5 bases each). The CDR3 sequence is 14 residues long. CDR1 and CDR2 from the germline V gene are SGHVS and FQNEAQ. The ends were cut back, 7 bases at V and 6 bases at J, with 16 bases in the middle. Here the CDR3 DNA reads TGTGCCAGCACCAAACGGGGCGGAGGCAATGAGCAGTTCTTC. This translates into CASTKRGGGNEQFF.

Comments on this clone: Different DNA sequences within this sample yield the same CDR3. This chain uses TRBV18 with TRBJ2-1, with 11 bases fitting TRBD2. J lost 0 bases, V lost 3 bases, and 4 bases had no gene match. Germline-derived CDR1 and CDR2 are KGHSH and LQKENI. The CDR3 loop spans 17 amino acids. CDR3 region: CASSPLAGGLSYNEQFF. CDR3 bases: TGTGCCAGCTCACCTCTAGCGGGAGGACTCTCCTACAATGAGCAGTTCTTC.

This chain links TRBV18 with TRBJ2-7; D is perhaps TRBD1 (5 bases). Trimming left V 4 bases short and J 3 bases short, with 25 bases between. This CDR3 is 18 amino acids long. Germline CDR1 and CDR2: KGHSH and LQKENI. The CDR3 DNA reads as TGTGCCAGCTCACTTGGGCAGGGAAACACACTCAGGGACTACGAGCAGTACTTC. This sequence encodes CASSLGQGNTLRDYEQYF.

The DNA of the CDR3 is TGTGCCAGCTCACAGAGTCGACTTACCGAGCAGTACTTC. Protein: CASSQSRLTEQYF. This chain links TRBV18 with TRBJ2-7, with D unclear. The CDR3 spans 13 residues. V gave up 4 bases and J gave up 6 bases, with 13 bases separating them. CDR1 KGHSH and CDR2 LQKENI come from the germline V gene.

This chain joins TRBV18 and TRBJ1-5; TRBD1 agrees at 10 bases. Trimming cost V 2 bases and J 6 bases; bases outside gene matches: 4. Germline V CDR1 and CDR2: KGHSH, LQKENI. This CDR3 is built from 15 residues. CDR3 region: CASSPGQGGLQPQHF. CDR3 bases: TGTGCCAGCTCACCAGGACAGGGGGGACTTCAGCCCCAGCATTTT.

The CDR3: CASSLKGAQWGYTF. DNA for the CDR3: TGTGCCAGCAGTCTTAAGGGGGCGCAGTGGGGCTACACCTTC. The chain is built from TRBV27 and TRBJ1-2; 7 nucleotides match TRBD1. CDR1 MNHEY and CDR2 SMNVEV come from the germline V gene (reference sequence). The CDR3 runs to 14 residues. V was pared by 5 bases and J by 8 bases, with 11 bases of the junction left unmatched.

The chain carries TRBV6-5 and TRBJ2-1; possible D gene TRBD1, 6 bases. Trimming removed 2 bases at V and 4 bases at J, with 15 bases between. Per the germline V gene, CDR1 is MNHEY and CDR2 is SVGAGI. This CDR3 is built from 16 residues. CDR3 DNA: TGTGCCAGCAGTTACGGCAACAGGGTAGTTTACAATGAGCAGTTCTTC. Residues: CASSYGNRVVYNEQFF.

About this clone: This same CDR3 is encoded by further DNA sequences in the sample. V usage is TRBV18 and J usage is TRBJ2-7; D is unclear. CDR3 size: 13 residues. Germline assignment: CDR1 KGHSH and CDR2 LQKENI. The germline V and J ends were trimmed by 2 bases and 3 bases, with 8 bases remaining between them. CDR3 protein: CASSPNPGYEQYF. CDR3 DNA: TGTGCCAGCTCACCAAATCCGGGCTACGAGCAGTACTTC.

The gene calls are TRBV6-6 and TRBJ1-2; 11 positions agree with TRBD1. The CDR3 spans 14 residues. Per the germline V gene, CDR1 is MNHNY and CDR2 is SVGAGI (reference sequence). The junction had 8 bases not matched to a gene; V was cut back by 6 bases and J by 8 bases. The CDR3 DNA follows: TGTGCCAGCAGGATGGACAGGGGGCGAAGAGGCTACACCTTC. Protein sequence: CASRMDRGRRGYTF.

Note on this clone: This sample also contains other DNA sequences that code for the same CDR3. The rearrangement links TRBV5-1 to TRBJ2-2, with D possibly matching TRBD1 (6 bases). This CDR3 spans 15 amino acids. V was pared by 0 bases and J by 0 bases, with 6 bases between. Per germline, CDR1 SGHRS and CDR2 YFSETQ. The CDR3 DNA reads TGCGCCAGCAGCTTGGCAGGGGCGAACACCGGGGAGCTGTTTTTT. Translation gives CASSLAGANTGELFF. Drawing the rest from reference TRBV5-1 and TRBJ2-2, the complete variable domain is KAGVTQTPRYLIKTRGQQVTLSCSPISGHRSVSWYQQTPGQGLQFLFEYFSETQRNKGNFPGRFSGRQFSNSRSEMNVSTLELGDSALYLCASSLAGANTGELFFGEGSRLTVL.

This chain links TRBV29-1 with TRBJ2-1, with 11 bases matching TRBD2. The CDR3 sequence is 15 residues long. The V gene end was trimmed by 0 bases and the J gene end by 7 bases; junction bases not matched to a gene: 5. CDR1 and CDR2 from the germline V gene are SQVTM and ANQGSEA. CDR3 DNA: TGCAGCGTTGAAGACCTAGCGGGAGGTGCTAATGAGCAGTTCTTC. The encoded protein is CSVEDLAGGANEQFF.

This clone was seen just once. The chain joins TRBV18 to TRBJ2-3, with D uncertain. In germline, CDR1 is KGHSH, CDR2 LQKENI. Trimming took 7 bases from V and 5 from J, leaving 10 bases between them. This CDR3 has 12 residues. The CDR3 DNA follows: TGTGCCAGCTTCCCCCCGGAAGATACGCAGTATTTT. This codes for CASFPPEDTQYF. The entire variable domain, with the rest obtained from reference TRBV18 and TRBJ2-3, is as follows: NAGVMQNPRHLVRRRGQEARLRCSPMKGHSHVYWYRQLPEEGLKFMVYLQKENIIDESGMPKERFSAEFPKEGPSILRIQQVVRGDSAAYFCASFPPEDTQYFGPGTRLTVL.